These 9 T cell receptor beta chains originate from one sample sequenced in a study of blood T cell repertoires in COVID-19 (dated by TCRdb to 2018 to 2020). Receptors were amplified or captured by the immunoSEQ multiplex PCR assay. TCRdb mirrors the immuneACCESS table, restricted to in-frame sequences. Some clones are absent from its copies; in checked studies, under half trace to an unresolved V gene, and the reason for the others is unknown. The sample table shows approximately 320,000 clones, and approximately 85% are seen once. The ten largest clones take up more than 6% of the sample. Sequencing used peripheral blood. Receptor source: a human donor in a cohort sampled during active COVID-19.

The chain combines TRBV5-6 with TRBJ2-5, with 7 bases identical to TRBD1. V lost 3 bases to trimming and J lost 1 base; unmatched junction nucleotides: 0. Germline CDR1 and CDR2: SGHDT and YYEEEE. The CDR3 has 13 residues. CDR3 amino acids: CASSWDSQETQYF. In DNA form, the CDR3 reads TGTGCCAGCAGCTGGGACAGCCAAGAGACCCAGTACTTC.

The genes are TRBV19 and TRBJ1-1; 7 bases map to TRBD1. V shed 7 bases, J shed 7 bases, and the junction held 18 bases outside the gene matches. The germline gives CDR1 LNHDA, CDR2 SQIVND (reference sequence). The CDR3 totals 16 residues. CDR3 in DNA: TGTGCCAGTACCTGGGGCCACGGGACAGTCAATTATGAAGCTTTCTTT. It is translated as CASTWGHGTVNYEAFF.

The CDR3 is CASSYRGETQYF. The CDR3 DNA reads as TGTGCCAGCAGTTATCGAGGAGAGACCCAGTACTTC. The chain couples TRBV6-5 to TRBJ2-5; D gene unclear. Between the trimmed V and J ends, which lost 3 bases and 4 bases, there was a span of 6 bases. This CDR3 region has 12 residues. Germline values: CDR1 MNHEY, CDR2 SVGAGI.

A few counts support this clone. The gene calls are TRBV20-1 and TRBJ2-1, with 8 bases fitting TRBD2. The CDR3 extends over 11 amino acids. CDR1 and CDR2 (germline): DFQATT, SNEGSKA (reference sequence). CDR3: CSWDGGGEQFF. The CDR3 DNA is TGCAGCTGGGACGGGGGGGGTGAGCAGTTCTTC.

Turning to this clone: A read error may account for a junction end that differs from germline. This chain connects TRBV29-1 to TRBJ1-3; D is perhaps TRBD1 (6 bases). From germline, CDR1 is SQVTM and CDR2 ANQGSEA. The CDR3 has 9 residues. The CDR3 DNA sequence: TGCAGCGTTGATCAGGGGACGGAGTTT. Protein sequence: CSVDQGTEF.

The count of this clone is one. V usage is TRBV5-1 and J usage is TRBJ1-1; 9 nucleotides match TRBD1. The CDR3 spans 15 residues. J was trimmed by 4 bases and V by 1 base; bases with no gene match: 5. Germline-derived CDR1 and CDR2 are SGHRS and YFSETQ. The CDR3 DNA follows: TGCGCCAGCAGCTTGTCCGGGACAGGGAGCACTGAAGCTTTCTTT. Protein: CASSLSGTGSTEAFF.

The chain joins TRBV4-2 to TRBJ2-1; 7 bases agree with TRBD2. Germline lookup yields CDR1 LGHNA and CDR2 YNFKEQ. This CDR3 is 16 amino acids long. Germline trimming cut 1 base from V and 2 bases from J; bases unmatched to any gene: 5. The CDR3 is CASSQARTRPYNEQFF. DNA of the CDR3: TGTGCCAGCAGCCAAGCTCGGACTAGACCCTACAATGAGCAGTTCTTC.

The chain combines TRBV2 with TRBJ2-2; 11 bases line up with TRBD2. Germline trimming cut 4 bases from V and 6 bases from J; bases unmatched to any gene: 7. Germline-derived CDR1 and CDR2 are SNHLY and FYNNEI. This CDR3 is built from 16 residues. The CDR3: CASSGASGGKSGELFF. The DNA of the CDR3 is TGTGCCAGCAGTGGAGCTAGCGGGGGGAAGTCCGGGGAGCTGTTTTTT.

The chain uses TRBV29-1 and TRBJ1-2; 7 nucleotides match TRBD1. With V trimmed by 6 bases and J by 7 bases, 11 bases remained unmatched. The CDR3 contains 13 residues. Germline CDR1 and CDR2: SQVTM and ANQGSEA. The CDR3 DNA reads TGCAGCGTGCCGGGACAGAAGTTTGCTGGCTACACCTTC. Its translation is CSVPGQKFAGYTF.